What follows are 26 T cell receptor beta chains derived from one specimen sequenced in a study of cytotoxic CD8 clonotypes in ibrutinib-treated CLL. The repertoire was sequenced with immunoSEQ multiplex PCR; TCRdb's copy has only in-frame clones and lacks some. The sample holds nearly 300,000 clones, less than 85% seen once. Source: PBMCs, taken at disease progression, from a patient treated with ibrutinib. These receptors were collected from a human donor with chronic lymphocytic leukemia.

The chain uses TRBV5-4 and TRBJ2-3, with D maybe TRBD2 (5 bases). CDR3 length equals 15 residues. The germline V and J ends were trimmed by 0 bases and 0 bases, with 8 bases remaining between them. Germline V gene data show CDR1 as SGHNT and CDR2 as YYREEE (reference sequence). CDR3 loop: CASSLVGVSTDTQYF. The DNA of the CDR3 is TGTGCCAGCAGCTTGGTGGGAGTTAGCACAGATACGCAGTATTTT.

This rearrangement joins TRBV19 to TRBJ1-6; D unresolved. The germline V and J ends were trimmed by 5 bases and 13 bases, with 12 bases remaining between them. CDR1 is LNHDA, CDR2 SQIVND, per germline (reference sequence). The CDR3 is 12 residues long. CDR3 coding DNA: TGTGCCAGTAGTTTCTCCGAATTCCCCCTCCACTTT. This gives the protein CASSFSEFPLHF.

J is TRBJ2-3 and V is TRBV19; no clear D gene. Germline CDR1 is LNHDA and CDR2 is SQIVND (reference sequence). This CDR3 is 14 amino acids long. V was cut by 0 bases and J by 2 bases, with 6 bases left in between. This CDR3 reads CASSIEGLTDTQYF. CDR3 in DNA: TGTGCCAGTAGTATAGAGGGTCTCACAGATACGCAGTATTTT.

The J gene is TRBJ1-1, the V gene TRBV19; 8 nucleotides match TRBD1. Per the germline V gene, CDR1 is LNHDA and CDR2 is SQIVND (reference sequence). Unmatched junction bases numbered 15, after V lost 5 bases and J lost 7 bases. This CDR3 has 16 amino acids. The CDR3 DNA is TGTGCCAGTAGTGCCAGACCGGGACAGGAAAACTTTGAAGCTTTCTTT. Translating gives CASSARPGQENFEAFF.

CDR3: CASSLVGLAGVQETQYF. The DNA of the CDR3 is TGTGCCAGCAGCCTAGTGGGACTAGCGGGAGTCCAAGAGACCCAGTACTTC. V is TRBV7-9 and J is TRBJ2-5; 14 bases match TRBD2. This CDR3 region has 17 residues. The ends lost 5 bases at V and 1 base at J; junction bases unmatched: 6. CDR1 and CDR2 from the germline V gene are SEHNR and FQNEAQ (reference sequence).

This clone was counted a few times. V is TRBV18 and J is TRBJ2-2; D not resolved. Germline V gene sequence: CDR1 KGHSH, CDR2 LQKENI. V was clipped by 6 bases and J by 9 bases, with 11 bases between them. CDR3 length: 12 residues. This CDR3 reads CASSPPARELFF. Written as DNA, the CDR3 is TGTGCCAGCTCCCCCCCGGCCAGGGAGCTGTTTTTT.

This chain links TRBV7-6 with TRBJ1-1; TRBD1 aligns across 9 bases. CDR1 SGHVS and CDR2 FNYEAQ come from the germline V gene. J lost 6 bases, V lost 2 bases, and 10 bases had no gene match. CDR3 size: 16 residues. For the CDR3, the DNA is TGTGCCAGCAGCTTACCGCCGGGACAGGGTGCCGCTGAAGCTTTCTTT. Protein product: CASSLPPGQGAAEAFF.

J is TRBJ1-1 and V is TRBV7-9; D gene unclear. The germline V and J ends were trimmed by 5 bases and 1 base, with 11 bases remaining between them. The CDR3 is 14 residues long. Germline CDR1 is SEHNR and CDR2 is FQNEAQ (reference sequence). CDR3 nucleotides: TGTGCCAGCAGCCGTCACACGGAGAACACTGAAGCTTTCTTT. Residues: CASSRHTENTEAFF.

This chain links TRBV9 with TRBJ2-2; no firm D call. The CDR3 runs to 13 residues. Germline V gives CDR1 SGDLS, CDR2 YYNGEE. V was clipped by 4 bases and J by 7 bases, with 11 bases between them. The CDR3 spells CASSPRLGGELFF. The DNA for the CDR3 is TGTGCCAGCAGCCCCCGGCTCGGCGGGGAGCTGTTTTTT.

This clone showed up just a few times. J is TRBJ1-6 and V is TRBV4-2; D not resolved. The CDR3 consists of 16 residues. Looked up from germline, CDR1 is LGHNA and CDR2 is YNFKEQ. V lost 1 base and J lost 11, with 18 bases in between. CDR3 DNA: TGTGCCAGCAGCCAAGGCAACCGGCCTTCCCGCGCACCCCTCCACTTT. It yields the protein CASSQGNRPSRAPLHF.

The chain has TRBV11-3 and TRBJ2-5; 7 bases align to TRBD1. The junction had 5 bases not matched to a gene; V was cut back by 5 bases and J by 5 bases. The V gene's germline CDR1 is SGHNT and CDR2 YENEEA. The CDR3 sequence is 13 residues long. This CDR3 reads CASSQDREETQYF. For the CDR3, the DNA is TGTGCCAGCAGCCAAGACAGGGAGGAGACCCAGTACTTC.

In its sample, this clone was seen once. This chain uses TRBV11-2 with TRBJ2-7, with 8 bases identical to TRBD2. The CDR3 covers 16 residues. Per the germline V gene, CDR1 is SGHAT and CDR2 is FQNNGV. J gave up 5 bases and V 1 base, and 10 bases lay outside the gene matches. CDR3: CASSLGRVLAGHEQYF. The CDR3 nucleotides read TGTGCCAGCAGCTTAGGCAGGGTTCTAGCGGGCCACGAGCAGTACTTC.

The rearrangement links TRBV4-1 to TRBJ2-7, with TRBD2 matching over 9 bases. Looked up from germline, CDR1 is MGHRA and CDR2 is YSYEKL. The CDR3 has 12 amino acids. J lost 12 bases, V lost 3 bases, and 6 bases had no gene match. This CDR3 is CASSHVAGELYF. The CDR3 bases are TGCGCCAGCAGCCATGTAGCGGGGGAGTTGTACTTC.

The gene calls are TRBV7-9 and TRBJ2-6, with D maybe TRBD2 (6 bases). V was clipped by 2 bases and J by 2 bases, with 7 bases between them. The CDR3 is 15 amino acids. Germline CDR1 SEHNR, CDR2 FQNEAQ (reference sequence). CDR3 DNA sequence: TGTGCCAGCAGCTTACCGGGGGCTGGGGCCAACGTCCTGACTTTC. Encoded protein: CASSLPGAGANVLTF.

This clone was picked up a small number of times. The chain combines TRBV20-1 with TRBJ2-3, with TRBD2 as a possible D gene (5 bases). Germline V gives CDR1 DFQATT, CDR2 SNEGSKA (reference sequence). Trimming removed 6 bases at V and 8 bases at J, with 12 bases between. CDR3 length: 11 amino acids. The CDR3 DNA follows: TGCAGTGCACAGACTATAGGTACGCAGTATTTT. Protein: CSAQTIGTQYF.

The CDR3 sequence is CASSYRVGGNQPQHF. The DNA of the CDR3 is TGTGCCAGCAGTTACAGGGTAGGGGGGAATCAGCCCCAGCATTTT. The rearrangement joins TRBV28 to TRBJ1-5, with TRBD1 as a possible D gene (6 bases). The CDR3 has 15 residues. Per germline, CDR1 MDHEN and CDR2 SYDVKM. The V and J ends lost 4 bases and 4 bases respectively, with 14 bases between them. Looking up the rest from reference TRBV28 and TRBJ1-5 gives the full variable domain: DVKVTQSSRYLVKRTGEKVFLECVQDMDHENMFWYRQDPGLGLRLIYFSYDVKMKEKGDIPEGYSVSREKKERFSLILESASTNQTSMYLCASSYRVGGNQPQHFGDGTRLSIL.

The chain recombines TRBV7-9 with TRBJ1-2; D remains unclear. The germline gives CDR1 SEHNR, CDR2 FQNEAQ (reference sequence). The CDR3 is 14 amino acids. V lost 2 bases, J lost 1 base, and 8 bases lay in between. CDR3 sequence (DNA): TGTGCCAGCAGCTTAAACGCCGATAACTATGGCTACACCTTC. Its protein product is CASSLNADNYGYTF.

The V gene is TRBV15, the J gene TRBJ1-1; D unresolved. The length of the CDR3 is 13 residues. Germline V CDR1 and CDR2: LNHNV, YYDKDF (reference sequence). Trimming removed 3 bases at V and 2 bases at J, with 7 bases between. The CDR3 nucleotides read TGTGCCACCAGCAGGCAGTCTAACACTGAAGCTTTCTTT. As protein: CATSRQSNTEAFF.

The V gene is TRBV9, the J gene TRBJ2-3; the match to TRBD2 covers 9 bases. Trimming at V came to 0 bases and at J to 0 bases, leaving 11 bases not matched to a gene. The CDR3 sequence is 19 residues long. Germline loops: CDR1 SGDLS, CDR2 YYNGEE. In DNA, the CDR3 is TGTGCCAGCAGCGTAGGAGCGGGAGGTTTGCTTTTTAGCACAGATACGCAGTATTTT. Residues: CASSVGAGGLLFSTDTQYF.

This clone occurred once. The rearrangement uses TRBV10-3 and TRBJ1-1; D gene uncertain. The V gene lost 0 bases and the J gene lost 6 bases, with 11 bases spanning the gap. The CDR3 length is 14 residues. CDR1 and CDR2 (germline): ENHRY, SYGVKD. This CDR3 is CAISESGSGAEAFF. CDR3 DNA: TGTGCCATCAGTGAGTCTGGGAGTGGCGCTGAAGCTTTCTTT.

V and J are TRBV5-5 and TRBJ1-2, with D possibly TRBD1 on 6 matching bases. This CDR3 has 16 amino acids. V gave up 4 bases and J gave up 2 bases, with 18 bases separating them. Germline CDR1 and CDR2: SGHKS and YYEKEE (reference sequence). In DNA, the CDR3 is TGTGCCAGCAGCACCAAAGGACAGCGAATCAACTATGGCTACACCTTC. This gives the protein CASSTKGQRINYGYTF.

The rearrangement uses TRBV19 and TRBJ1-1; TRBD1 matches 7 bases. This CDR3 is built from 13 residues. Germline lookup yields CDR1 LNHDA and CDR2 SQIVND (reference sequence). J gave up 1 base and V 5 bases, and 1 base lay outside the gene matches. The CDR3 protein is CASSYRGNTEAFF. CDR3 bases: TGTGCCAGTAGTTACAGGGGGAACACTGAAGCTTTCTTT.

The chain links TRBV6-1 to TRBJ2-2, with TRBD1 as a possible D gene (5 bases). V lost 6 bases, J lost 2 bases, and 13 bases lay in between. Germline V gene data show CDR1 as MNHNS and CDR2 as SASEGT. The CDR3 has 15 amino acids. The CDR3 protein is CASRQVPINTGELFF. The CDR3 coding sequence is TGTGCCAGCAGACAGGTGCCGATAAACACCGGGGAGCTGTTTTTT.

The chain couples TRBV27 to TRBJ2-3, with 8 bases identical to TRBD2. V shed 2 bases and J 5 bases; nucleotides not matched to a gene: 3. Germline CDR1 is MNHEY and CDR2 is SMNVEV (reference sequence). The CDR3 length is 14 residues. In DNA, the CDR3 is TGTGCCAGCAGTTTAGGGCTAGCGGGAGATACGCAGTATTTT. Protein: CASSLGLAGDTQYF.

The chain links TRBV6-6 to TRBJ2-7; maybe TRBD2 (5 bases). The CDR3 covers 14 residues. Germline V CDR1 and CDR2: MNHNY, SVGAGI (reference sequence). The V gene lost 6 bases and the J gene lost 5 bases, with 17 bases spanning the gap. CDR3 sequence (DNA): TGTGCCAGCAGACCTTCACTAGGAACCGACGAGCAGTACTTC. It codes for CASRPSLGTDEQYF.

The CDR3 protein is CAISSRQGVTYGYTF. The CDR3 DNA reads TGTGCCATCAGCTCAAGACAGGGGGTGACCTATGGCTACACCTTC. The chain recombines TRBV10-3 with TRBJ1-2; 9 bases are a match to TRBD1. V trimming: 6 bases; J trimming: 4 bases; junction bases outside the gene matches: 9. This CDR3 is built from 15 residues. From germline, CDR1 is ENHRY and CDR2 SYGVKD.